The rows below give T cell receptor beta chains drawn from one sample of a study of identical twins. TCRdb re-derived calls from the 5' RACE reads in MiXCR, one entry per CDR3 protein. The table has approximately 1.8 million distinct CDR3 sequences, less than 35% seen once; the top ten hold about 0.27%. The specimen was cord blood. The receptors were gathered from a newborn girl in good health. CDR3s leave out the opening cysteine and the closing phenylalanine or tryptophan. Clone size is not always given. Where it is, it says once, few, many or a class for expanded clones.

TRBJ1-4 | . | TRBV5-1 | ASSLTGGPGEKLF
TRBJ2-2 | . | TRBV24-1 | ATSDPGLAGPTGELF
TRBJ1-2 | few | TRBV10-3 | AIRDRKNYGYT
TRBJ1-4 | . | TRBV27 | ASSSPPEKLF
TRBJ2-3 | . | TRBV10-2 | ASSESDWTSTDTQY
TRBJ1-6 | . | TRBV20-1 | SARVGVSYNSPLH
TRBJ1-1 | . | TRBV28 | ASSDFRRTEAF
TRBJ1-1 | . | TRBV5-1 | ASSLMQGNTEAF
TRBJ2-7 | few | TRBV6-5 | ASRTPGGSGYEQY
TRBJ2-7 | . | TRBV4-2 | ASSEGLVAAIYEQY
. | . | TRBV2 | ASSEAMKDISSYEQY
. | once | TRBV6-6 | ASSLVSNNEQY
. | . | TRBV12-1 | ASSLAFWTRSKGKNIQY
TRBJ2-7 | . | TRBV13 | ASSLRRGTYEQY
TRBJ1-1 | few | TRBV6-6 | ASSSRDRENTEAF
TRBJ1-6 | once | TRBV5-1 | ASSLALNSPLH
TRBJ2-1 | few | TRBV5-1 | ASSSGGQGFVYEQF
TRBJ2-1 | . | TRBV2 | AVRDSSYNEQF
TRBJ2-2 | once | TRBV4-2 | ASSQAGMTTGELF
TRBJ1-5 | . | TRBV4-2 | ASSQVRQGRQPQH
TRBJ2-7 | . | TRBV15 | ATSRVTPFLSYEQY
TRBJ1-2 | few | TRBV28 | ASSYPYLGNYGYT
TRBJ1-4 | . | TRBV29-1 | SVAGRATNEKLF
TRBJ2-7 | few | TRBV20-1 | SARDQGQRSYEQY
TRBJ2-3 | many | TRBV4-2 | ASSPESDTQY
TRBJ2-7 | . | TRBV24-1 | ATSDWDAPYEQY
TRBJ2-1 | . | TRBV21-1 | ASSKVRSFEDQF
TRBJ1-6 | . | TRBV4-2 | ASSQDEGFNSPLH
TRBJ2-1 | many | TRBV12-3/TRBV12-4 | ASSLSGLYNEQF
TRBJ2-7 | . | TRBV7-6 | ASSLRTSGGIYEQY
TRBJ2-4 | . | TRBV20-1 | SATLLARDAKNIQY
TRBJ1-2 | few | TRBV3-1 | ASSQGGGEGYT
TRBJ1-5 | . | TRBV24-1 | ATSQFNQPQH
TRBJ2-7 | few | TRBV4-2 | ASSQDGLAGGGYEQY
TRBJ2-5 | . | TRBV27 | ASSLGWTTQETQY
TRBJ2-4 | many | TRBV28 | ASSLSELARAKNIQY
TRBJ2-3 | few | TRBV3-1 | ASSQGLAGGRGDTQY
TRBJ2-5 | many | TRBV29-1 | SVHSRETQY
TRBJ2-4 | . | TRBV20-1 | SARRAIQAKNIQY
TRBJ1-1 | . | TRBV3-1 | ASSQVASAEAF